The T cell receptor (beta chain) described here comes from a study of shared clonotypes between healthy human individuals. This clone appeared a few times. Its antigen is unidentified. Different DNA sequences within this sample yield the same CDR3. The study's findings and limits: The sampled material consisted only of blood, and tissue repertoires are likely to differ. Four donors held about 5% of naive CD4 clonotypes in common.

The CDR3 is 13 amino acids. Germline lookup yields CDR1 GTSNPN and CDR2 SVGIG (reference sequence). The V end was cut by 0 bases, the J end by 5 bases, with 8 bases between. The repertoire was sequenced with immunoSEQ multiplex PCR; TCRdb's copy has only in-frame clones and lacks some. Of more than 2,000,000 clones detected, over 90% appear once; the ten largest clones hold 0.39%. This sequence was found in a man aged 18 to 35 in good health. Some clones in this sample may be carry-over from other donors' samples. Material for sequencing was naive CD4+ T cells from PBMCs. Subset given: CD45RA+ positively selected. The gene calls are TRBV30 and TRBJ1-5; D is possibly TRBD1 (5 bases). Here the CDR3 reads CAWSVGGDQPQHF. The CDR3 nucleotides read TGTGCCTGGAGTGTAGGAGGGGATCAGCCCCAGCATTTT.